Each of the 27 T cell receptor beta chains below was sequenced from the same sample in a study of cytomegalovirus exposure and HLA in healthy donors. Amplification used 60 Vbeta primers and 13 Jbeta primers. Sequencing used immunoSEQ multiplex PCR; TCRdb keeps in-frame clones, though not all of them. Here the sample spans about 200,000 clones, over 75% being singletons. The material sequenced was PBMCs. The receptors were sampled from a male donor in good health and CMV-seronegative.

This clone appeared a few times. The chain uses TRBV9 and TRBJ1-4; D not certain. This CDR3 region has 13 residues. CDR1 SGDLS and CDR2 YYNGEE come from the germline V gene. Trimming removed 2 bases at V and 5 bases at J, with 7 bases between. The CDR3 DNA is TGTGCCAGCAGCGTTGGGCCGAATGAAAAACTGTTTTTT. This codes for CASSVGPNEKLFF. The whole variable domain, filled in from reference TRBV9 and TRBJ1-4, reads DSGVTQTPKHLITATGQRVTLRCSPRSGDLSVYWYQQSLDQGLQFLIQYYNGEERAKGNILERFSAQQFPDLHSELNLSSLELGDSALYFCASSVGPNEKLFFGSGTQLSVL.

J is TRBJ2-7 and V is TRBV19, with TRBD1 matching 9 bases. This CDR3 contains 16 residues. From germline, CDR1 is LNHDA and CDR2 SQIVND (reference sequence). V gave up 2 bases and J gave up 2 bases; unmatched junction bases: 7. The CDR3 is CASSILTGGGPYEQYF. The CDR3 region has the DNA TGTGCCAGTAGTATACTGACAGGGGGGGGACCCTACGAGCAGTACTTC.

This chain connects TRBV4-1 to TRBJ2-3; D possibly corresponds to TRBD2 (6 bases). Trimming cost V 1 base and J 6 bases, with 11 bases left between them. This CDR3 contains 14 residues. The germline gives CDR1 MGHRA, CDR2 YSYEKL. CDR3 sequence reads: CASSQAGVADTQYF. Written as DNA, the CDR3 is TGCGCCAGCAGCCAAGCGGGGGTTGCGGATACGCAGTATTTT.

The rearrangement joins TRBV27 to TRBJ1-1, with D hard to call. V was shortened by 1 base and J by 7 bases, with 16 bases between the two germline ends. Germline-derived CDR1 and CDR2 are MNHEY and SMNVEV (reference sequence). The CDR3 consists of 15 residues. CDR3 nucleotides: TGTGCCAGCAGTTTATGGCCCCAAGCCGGAGGTGAAGCTTTCTTT. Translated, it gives CASSLWPQAGGEAFF.

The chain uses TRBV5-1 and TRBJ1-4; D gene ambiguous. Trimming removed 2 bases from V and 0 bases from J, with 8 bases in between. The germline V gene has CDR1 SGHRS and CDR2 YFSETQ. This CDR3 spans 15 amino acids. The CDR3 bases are TGCGCCAGCAGCTTAGGAACAGCAACTAATGAAAAACTGTTTTTT. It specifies CASSLGTATNEKLFF.

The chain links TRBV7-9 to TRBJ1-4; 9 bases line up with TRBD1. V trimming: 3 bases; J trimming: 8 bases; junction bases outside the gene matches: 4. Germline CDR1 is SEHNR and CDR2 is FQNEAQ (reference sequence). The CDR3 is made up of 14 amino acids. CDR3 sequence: CASSFRTGEEKLFF. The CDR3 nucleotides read TGTGCCAGCAGCTTCCGGACAGGGGAAGAAAAACTGTTTTTT.

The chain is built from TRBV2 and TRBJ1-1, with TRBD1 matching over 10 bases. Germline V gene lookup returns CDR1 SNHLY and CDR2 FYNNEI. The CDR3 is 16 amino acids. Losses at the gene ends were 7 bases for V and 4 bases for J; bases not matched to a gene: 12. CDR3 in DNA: TGTGCCAGCAATCCGGGACAGGGGTTGGGGAGCACTGAAGCTTTCTTT. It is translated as CASNPGQGLGSTEAFF.

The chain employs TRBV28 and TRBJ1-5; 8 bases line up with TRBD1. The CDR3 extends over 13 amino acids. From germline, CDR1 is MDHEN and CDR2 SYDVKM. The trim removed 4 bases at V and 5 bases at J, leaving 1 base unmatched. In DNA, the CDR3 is TGTGCCAGCAGTTGGACAGGGTATCAGCCCCAGCATTTT. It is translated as CASSWTGYQPQHF.

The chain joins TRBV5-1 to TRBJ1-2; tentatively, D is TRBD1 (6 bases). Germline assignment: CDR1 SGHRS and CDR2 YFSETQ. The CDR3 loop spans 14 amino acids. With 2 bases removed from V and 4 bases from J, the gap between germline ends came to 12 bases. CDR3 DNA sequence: TGCGCCAGCAGCTTACCGACAGGCCGCTATGGCTACACCTTC. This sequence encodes CASSLPTGRYGYTF. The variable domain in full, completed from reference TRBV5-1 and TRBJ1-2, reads KAGVTQTPRYLIKTRGQQVTLSCSPISGHRSVSWYQQTPGQGLQFLFEYFSETQRNKGNFPGRFSGRQFSNSRSEMNVSTLELGDSALYLCASSLPTGRYGYTFGSGTRLTVV.

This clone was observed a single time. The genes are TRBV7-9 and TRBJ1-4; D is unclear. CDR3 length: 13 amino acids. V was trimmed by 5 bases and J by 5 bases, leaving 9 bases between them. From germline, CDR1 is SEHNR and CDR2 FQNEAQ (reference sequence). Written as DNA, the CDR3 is TGTGCCAGCAGCCCGTCGTCGAATGAAAAACTGTTTTTT. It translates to CASSPSSNEKLFF.

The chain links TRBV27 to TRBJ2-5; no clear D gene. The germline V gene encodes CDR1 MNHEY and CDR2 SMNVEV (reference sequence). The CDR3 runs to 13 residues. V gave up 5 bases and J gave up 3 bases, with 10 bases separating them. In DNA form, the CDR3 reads TGTGCCAGCAGTCCAGTAGGAGAAGAGACCCAGTACTTC. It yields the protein CASSPVGEETQYF.

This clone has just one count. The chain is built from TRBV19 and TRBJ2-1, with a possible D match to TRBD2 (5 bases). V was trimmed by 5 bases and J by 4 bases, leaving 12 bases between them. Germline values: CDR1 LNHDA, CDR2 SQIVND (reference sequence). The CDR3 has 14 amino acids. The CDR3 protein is CASSDGLAYNEQFF. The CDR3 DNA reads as TGTGCCAGTAGTGATGGACTCGCGTACAATGAGCAGTTCTTC.

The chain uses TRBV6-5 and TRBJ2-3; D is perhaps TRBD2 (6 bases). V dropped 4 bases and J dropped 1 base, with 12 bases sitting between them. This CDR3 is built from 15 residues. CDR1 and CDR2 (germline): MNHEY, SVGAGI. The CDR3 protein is CASSSFWGGTDTQYF. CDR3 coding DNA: TGTGCCAGCAGTTCGTTCTGGGGGGGCACAGATACGCAGTATTTT.

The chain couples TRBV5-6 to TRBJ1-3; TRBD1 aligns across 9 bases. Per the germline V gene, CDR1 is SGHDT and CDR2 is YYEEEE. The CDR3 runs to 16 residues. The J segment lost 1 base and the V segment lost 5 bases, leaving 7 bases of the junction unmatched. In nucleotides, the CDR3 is TGTGCCAGCAGACCCGGGACAGGGTGGTCTGGAAACACCATATATTTT. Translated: CASRPGTGWSGNTIYF. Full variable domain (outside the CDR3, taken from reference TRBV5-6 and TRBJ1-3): DAGVTQSPTHLIKTRGQQVTLRCSPKSGHDTVSWYQQALGQGPQFIFQYYEEEERQRGNFPDRFSGHQFPNYSSELNVNALLLGDSALYLCASRPGTGWSGNTIYFGEGSWLTVV.

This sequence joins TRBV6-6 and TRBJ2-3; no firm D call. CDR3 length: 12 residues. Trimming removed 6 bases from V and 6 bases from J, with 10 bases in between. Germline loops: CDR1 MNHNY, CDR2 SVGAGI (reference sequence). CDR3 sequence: CASSDSMDTQYF. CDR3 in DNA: TGTGCCAGCAGCGACTCGATGGATACGCAGTATTTT.

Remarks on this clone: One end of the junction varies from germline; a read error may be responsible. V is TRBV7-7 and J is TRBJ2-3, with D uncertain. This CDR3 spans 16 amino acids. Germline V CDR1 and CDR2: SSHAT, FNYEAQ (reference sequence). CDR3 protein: CASSFKPGYSTDTQYF. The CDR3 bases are TGTGCTAGCAGCTTTAAGCCAGGATATAGCACAGATACGCAGTATTTT.

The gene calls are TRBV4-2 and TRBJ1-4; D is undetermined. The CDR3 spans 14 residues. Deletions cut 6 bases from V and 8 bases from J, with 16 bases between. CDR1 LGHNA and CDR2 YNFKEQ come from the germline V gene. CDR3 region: CASRASGGGEKLFF. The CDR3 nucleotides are TGTGCCAGCAGGGCCTCTGGAGGAGGGGAAAAACTGTTTTTT.

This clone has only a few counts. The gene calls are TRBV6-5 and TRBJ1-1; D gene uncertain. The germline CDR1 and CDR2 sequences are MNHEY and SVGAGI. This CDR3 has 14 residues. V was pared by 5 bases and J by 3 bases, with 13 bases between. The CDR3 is CASSLLGGDTEAFF. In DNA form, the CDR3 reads TGTGCCAGCAGTCTCCTTGGAGGTGACACTGAAGCTTTCTTT.

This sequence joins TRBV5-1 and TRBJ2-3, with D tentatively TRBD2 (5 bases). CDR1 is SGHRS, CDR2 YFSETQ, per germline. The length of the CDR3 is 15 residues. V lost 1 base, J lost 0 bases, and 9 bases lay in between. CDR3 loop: CASSLFSASTDTQYF. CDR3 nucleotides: TGCGCCAGCAGCTTGTTTAGCGCTAGCACAGATACGCAGTATTTT.

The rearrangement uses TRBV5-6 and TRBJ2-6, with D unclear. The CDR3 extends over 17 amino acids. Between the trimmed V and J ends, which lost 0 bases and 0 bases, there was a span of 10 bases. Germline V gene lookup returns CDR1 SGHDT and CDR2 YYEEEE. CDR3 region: CASSLVRLRSGANVLTF. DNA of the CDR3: TGTGCCAGCAGCTTGGTGCGGTTACGCTCTGGGGCCAACGTCCTGACTTTC.

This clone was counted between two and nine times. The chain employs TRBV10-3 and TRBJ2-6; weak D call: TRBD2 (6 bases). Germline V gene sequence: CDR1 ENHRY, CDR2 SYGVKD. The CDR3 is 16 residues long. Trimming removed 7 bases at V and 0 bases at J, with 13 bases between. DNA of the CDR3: TGTGCCATCACTAGGGAGGCGGACTCTGGGGCCAACGTCCTGACTTTC. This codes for CAITREADSGANVLTF.

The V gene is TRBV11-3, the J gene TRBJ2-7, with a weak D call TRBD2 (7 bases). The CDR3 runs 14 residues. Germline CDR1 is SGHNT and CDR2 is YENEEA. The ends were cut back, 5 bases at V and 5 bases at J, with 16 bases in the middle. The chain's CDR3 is CASSPRGASHEQYF. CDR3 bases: TGTGCCAGCAGCCCCCGGGGGGCCTCGCACGAGCAGTACTTC. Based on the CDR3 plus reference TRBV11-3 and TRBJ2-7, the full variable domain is EAGVVQSPRYKIIEKKQPVAFWCNPISGHNTLYWYLQNLGQGPELLIRYENEEAVDDSQLPKDRFSAERLKGVDSTLKIQPAELGDSAVYLCASSPRGASHEQYFGPGTRLTVT.

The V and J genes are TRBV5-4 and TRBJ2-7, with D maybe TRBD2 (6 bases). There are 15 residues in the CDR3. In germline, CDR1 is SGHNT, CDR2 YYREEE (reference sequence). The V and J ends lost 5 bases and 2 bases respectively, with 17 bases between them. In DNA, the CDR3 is TGTGCCAGCAGTCCCCCCGGGACTCGTGCCTACGAGCAGTACTTC. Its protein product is CASSPPGTRAYEQYF.

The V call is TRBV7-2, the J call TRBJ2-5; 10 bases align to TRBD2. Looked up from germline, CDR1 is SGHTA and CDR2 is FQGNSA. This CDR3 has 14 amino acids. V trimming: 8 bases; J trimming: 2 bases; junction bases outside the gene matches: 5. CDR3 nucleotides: TGTGCCAGCTCCCTACTAGCGGGGCAAGAGACCCAGTACTTC. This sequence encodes CASSLLAGQETQYF.

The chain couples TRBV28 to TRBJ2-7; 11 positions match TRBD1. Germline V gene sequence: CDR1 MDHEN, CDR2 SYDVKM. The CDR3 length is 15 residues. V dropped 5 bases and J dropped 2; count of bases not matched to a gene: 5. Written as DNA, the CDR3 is TGTGCCAGCAGTGGGACGGGACAGGGGGCCTACGAGCAGTACTTC. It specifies CASSGTGQGAYEQYF.

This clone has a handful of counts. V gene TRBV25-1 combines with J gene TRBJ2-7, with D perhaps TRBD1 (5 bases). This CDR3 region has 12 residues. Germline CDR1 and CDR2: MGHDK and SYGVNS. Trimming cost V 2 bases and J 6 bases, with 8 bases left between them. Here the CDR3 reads CASSERGREQYF. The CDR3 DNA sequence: TGTGCCAGCAGTGAAAGGGGCCGCGAGCAGTACTTC.

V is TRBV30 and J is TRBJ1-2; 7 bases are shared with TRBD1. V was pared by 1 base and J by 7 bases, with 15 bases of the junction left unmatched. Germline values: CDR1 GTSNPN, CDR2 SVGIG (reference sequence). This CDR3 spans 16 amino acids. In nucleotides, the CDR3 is TGTGCCTGGAGTGAAGAGACAGGGATGGGTGCTAGTGGCTACACCTTC. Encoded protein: CAWSEETGMGASGYTF.